Reported below is one T cell receptor (beta chain). The use of a sample-barcoded 5' primer and a J-beta primer mix characterized a second PCR of about 7 to 12 cycles. MiXCR, run by TCRdb on the 5' RACE reads, gives a single entry per CDR3 protein. Among around 1,700,000 distinct CDR3 sequences listed, roughly 28% were seen once. The sample originates from a study of blood T cells in healthy people across ages. Sample donors were healthy Caucasian individuals that came from Russia, aged roughly 6 to 95. The clonotype was recovered from a woman in her twenties or thirties in good health. Sequencing used blood.

The chain's CDR3 is CASSLRDREDIQYF. CDR3 DNA sequence: TGTGCCAGCAGTTTACGGGACAGGGAGGACATTCAGTACTTC. V and J are TRBV12-3 or TRBV12-4 and TRBJ2-4; 9 bases map to TRBD1. CDR3 length: 14 amino acids. Losses at the gene ends were 2 bases for V and 8 bases for J; bases not matched to a gene: 4.